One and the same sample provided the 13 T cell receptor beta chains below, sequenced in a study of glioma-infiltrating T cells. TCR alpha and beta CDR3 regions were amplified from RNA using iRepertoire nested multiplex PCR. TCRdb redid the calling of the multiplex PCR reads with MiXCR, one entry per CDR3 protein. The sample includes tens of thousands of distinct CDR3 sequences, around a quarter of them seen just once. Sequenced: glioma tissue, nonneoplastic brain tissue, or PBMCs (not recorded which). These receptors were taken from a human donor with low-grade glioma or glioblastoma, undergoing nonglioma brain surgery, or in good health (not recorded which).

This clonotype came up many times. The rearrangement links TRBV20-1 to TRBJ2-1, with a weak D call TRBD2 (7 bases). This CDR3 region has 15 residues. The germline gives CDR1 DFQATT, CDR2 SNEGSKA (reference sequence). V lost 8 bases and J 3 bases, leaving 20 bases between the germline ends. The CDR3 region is CSPVARRGGYNEQFF. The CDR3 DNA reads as TGCAGTCCCGTTGCCCGAAGGGGGGGCTACAATGAGCAGTTCTTC.

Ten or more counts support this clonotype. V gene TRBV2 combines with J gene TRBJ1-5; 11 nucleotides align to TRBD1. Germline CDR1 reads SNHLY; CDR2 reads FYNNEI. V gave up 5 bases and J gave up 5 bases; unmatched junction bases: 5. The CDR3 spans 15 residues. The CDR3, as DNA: TGTGCCAGCAGTCGCGGACAGGGGGCCTATCAGCCCCAGCATTTT. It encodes CASSRGQGAYQPQHF.

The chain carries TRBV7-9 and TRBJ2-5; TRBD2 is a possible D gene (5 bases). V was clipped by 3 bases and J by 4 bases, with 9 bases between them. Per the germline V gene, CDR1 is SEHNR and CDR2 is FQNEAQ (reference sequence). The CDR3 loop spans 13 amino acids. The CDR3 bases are TGTGCCAGCAGCTTTGGAGGTAGAGAGACCCAGTACTTC. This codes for CASSFGGRETQYF.

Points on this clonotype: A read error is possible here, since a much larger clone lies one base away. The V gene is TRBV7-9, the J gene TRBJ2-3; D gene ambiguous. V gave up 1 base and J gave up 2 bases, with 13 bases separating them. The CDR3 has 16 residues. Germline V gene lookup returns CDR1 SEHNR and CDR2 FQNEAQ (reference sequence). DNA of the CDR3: TGTGCCAGCAGCTTAGTGGCGGCAGACAACACAGATACGCAGTATTTT. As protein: CASSLVAADNTDTQYF.

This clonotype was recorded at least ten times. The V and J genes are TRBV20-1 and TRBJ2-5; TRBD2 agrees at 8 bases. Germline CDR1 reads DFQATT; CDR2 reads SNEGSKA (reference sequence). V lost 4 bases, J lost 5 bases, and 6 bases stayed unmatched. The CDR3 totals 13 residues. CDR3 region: CSATAGVGETQYF. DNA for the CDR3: TGCAGTGCTACAGCGGGAGTGGGGGAGACCCAGTACTTC.

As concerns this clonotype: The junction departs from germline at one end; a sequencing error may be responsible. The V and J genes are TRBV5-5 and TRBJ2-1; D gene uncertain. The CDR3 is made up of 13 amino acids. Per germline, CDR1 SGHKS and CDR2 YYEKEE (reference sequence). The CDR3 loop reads CAGSLWASNEQFF. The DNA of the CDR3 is TGTGCCGGCAGCTTGTGGGCTTCCAATGAGCAGTTCTTC.

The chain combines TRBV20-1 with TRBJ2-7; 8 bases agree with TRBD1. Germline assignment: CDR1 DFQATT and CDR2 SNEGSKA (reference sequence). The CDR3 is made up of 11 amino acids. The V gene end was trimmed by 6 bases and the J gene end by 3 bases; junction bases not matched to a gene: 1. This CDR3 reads CSAGQGYEQYF. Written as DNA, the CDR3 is TGCAGTGCAGGACAGGGCTACGAGCAGTACTTC.

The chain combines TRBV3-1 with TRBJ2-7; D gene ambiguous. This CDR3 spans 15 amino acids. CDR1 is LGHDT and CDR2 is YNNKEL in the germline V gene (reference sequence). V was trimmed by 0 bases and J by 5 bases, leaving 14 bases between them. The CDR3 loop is CASSQEPGSANEQYF. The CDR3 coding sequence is TGTGCCAGCAGCCAAGAGCCGGGTTCTGCCAACGAGCAGTACTTC.

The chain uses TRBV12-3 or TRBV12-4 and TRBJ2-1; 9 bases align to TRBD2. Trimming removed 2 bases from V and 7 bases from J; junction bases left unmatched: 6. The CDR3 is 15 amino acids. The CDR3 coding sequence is TGTGCCAGCAGTTTATTAGCGGGGGCCTCAAATGAGCAGTTCTTC. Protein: CASSLLAGASNEQFF.

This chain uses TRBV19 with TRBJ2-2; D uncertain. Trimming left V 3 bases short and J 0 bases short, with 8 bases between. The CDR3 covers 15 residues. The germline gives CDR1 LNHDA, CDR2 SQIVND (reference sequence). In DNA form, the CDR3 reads TGTGCCAGTAGTATGAGCAGCGCGAACACCGGGGAGCTGTTTTTT. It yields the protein CASSMSSANTGELFF.

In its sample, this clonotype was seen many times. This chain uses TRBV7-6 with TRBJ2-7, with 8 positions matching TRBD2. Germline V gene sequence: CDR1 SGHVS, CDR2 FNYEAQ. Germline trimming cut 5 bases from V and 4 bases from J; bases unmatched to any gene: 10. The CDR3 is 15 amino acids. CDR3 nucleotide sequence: TGTGCCAGCAGCCCCCTCGGCGGGAGGACATACGAGCAGTACTTC. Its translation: CASSPLGGRTYEQYF. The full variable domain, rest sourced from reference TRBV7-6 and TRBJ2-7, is GAGVSQSPRYKVTKRGQDVALRCDPISGHVSLYWYRQALGQGPEFLTYFNYEAQQDKSGLPNDRFSAERPEGSISTLTIQRTEQRDSAMYRCASSPLGGRTYEQYFGPGTRLTVT.

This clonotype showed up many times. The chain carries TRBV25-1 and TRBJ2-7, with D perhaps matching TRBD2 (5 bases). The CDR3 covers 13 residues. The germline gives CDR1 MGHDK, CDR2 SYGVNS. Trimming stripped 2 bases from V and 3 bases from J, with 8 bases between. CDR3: CASSELGDYEQYF. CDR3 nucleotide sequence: TGTGCCAGCAGTGAACTCGGGGACTACGAGCAGTACTTC.

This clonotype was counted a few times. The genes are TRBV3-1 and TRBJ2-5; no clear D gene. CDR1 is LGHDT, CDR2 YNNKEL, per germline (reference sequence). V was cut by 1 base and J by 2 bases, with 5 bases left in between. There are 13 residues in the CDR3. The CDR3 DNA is TGTGCCAGCAGCCAAGGGAAACAAGAGACCCAGTACTTC. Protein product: CASSQGKQETQYF.